This T cell receptor (beta chain) is from a study of cytomegalovirus exposure and HLA in healthy donors. The study's findings and limits: Prior analysis indicated that the majority of TCR beta V segments exhibited productivity approximately 87% or approximately 30% of the time.

Amplification used 60 Vbeta primers and 13 Jbeta primers. TCRdb's table, derived via immunoSEQ multiplex PCR, lists solely in-frame clones and lacks some. The data contain approximately 130,000 clones, 70% to 80% of them seen just once; the ten biggest clones take up approximately 3.1%. A word on this clone: The target antigen is unknown.

Germline trimming cut 4 bases from V and 0 bases from J; bases unmatched to any gene: 4. The CDR3 contains 15 residues. CDR1 and CDR2 (germline): GTSNPN, SVGIG (reference sequence). The J gene is TRBJ1-4, the V gene TRBV30, with 8 bases that match TRBD1. The sequencing sample was made of PBMCs. This clonotype was obtained from a man aged 25 to 40 in good health and CMV-seronegative. The CDR3 region is CAWNPTGATNEKLFF. The CDR3 coding sequence is TGTGCCTGGAACCCGACAGGGGCAACTAATGAAAAACTGTTTTTT.